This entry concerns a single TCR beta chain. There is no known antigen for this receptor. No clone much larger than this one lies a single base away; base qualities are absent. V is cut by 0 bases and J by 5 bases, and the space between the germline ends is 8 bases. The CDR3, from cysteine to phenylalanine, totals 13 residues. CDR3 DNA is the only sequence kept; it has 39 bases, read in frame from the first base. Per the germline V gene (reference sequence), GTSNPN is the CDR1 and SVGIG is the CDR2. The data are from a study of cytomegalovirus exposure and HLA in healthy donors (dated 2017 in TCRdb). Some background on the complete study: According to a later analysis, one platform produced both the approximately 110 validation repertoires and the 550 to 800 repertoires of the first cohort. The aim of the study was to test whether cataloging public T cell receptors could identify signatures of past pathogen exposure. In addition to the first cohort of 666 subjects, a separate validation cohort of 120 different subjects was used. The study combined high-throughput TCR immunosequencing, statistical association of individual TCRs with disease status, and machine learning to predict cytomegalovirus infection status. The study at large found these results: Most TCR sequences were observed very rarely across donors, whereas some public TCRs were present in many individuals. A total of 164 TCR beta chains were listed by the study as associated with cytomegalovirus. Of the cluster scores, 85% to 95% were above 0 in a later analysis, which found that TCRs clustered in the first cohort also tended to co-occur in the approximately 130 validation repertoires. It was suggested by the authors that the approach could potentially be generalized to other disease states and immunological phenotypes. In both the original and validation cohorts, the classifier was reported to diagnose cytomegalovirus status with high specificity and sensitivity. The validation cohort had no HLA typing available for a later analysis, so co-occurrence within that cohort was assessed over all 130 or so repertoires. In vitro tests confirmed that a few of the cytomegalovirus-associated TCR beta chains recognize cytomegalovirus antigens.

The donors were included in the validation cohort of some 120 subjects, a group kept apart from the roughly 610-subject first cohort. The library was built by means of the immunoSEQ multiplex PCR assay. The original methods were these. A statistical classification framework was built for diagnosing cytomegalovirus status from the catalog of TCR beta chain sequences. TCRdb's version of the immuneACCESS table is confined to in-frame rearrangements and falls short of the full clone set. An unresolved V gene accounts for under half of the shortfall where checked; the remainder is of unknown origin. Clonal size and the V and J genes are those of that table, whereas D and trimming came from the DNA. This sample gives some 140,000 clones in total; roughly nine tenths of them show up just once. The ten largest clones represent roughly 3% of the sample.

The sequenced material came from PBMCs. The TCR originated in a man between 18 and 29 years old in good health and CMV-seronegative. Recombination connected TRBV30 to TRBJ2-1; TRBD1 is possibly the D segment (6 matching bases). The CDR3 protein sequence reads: CAWSVGHNNEQFF. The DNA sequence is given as TGTGCCTGGAGTGTGGGACATAACAATGAGCAGTTCTTC. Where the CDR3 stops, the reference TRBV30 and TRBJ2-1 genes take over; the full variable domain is SQTIHQWPATLVQPVGSPLSLECTVEGTSNPNLYWYRQAAGRGLQLLFYSVGIGQISSEVPQNLSASRPQDRQFILSSKKLLLSDSGFYLCAWSVGHNNEQFFGPGTRLTVL.